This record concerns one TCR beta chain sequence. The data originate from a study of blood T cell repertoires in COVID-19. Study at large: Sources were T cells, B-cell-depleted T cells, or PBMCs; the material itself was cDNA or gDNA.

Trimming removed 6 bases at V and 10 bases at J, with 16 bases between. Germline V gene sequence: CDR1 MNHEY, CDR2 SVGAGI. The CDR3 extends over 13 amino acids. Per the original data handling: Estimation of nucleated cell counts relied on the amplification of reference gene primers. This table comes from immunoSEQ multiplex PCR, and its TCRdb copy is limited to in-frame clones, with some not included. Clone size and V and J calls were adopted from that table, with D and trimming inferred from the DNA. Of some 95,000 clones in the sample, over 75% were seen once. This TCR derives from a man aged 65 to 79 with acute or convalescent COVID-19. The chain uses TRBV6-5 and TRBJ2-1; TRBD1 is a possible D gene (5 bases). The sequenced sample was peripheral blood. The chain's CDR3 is CASSISPNREQFF. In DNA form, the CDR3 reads TGTGCCAGCAGCATTAGTCCTAACAGGGAGCAGTTCTTC.